The TCR beta chain under discussion was sequenced for a study of blood T cell repertoires in COVID-19. For the study at large: The cDNA or gDNA used as material had been derived from T cells, B-cell-depleted T cells, or PBMCs.

Participants came from about 24 US areas, aged roughly 18 to 95 years. Among Cohort 3 donors, those recovered had two negative PCRs, clearance, or symptom resolution. In the authors' methods: Estimates of nucleated cell counts were drawn from the amplification of reference gene primers. The repertoire was sequenced with immunoSEQ multiplex PCR; TCRdb's copy has only in-frame clones and lacks some. Clone size and V and J calls were adopted from that table, with D and trimming inferred from the DNA. The table lists 170,000 or so clones, 85% to 90% of them singletons, with roughly 6.2% in the top ten. CDR1 is SGHRS, CDR2 YFSETQ, per germline. V shed 2 bases, J shed 6 bases, and the junction held 9 bases outside the gene matches. The CDR3 loop spans 15 amino acids.

J is TRBJ2-3 and V is TRBV5-1; 7 bases fit TRBD1. Sequencing was done on a sample of PBMCs or T cells enriched from blood (not recorded which). This receptor was taken from a man in his forties or fifties who had recovered from COVID-19. This chain's CDR3 is CASSFLLDRTDTQYF. CDR3 coding DNA: TGCGCCAGCAGCTTCTTGTTGGACAGGACGGATACGCAGTATTTT.